These T cell receptor beta chains were read from a single sample in a study of OX40 agonist ivuxolimab in advanced cancers. Data came from immunoSEQ multiplex PCR; TCRdb stores just in-frame clones and leaves some out. Among approximately 99,000 clones listed, 70% to 90% were seen once. This specimen consisted of CD4+ or CD8+ T cells sorted from blood, obtained in a trial of the OX40 agonist ivuxolimab. The origin of the receptors is an adult with an advanced solid tumor such as melanoma, head and neck, liver or kidney cancer. CDR3s include the opening cysteine and the closing phenylalanine or tryptophan. D genes are given only for firm matches. A row's size may be missing; if present it is once, few, many or a size class.

V gene	clone size	J gene	D gene	CDR3 DNA	CDR3 protein
TRBV18	NA	TRBJ2-4	NA	TGTGCCAGCTCACCACCTAGTGTCAACATTCAGTACTTC	CASSPPSVNIQYF
TRBV1	NA	TRBJ2-2	NA	TGCACCAGCAGCCAAGCTAGCGGGGGGGCCAACACCGGGGAGCTGTTTTTT	CTSSQASGGANTGELFF
TRBV18	few	TRBJ2-1	TRBD2	TGTGCCAGCTCACCCGGACTAGACAATGAGCAGTTCTTC	CASSPGLDNEQFF
TRBV7-8	NA	TRBJ1-4	TRBD1	TGTGCCAGCAGCCCTCAGGGGGCGCCAGGTGAAAAACTGTTTTTT	CASSPQGAPGEKLFF
TRBV7-2	NA	TRBJ2-3	TRBD1	TGTGCCAGCAGAATACAGGGGGATACGCAGTATTTT	CASRIQGDTQYF
TRBV13	NA	TRBJ2-3	TRBD2	TGTGCCAGCAGCTTGGGACTAGCGGGGATTACAGATACGCAGTATTTT	CASSLGLAGITDTQYF
TRBV2	NA	TRBJ1-3	TRBD1	TGTGCTAGCAGGGGACAGACTGGAAACACCATATATTTT	CASRGQTGNTIYF
TRBV7-9	once	TRBJ2-7	NA	TGTGCCAGCAGCCTCGCTGGACGGGTTTCCTACGAGCAGTACTTC	CASSLAGRVSYEQYF
TRBV6-5	NA	TRBJ1-2	NA	TGTGCCAGCAGGGAGACTGGAAGGGACTATGGCTACACCTTC	CASRETGRDYGYTF
TRBV7-2	NA	TRBJ2-1	TRBD2	TGTGCCAGCAGCTTGGGACTAGCGGGAGGAAATGAGCAGTTCTTC	CASSLGLAGGNEQFF
TRBV27	NA	TRBJ2-3	NA	TGTGCCAGCAGTCTGCTGGGAGATACGCAGTATTTT	CASSLLGDTQYF
TRBV7-9	once	TRBJ2-1	TRBD2	TGTGCCAGCAGCTTAAGCGGACTAGCGGGGATCTTC	CASSLSGLAGIF
TRBV7-2	NA	TRBJ1-1	NA	TGTGCCAGCAGCTTAGGCGGAGGATCGAACACTGAAGCTTTCTTT	CASSLGGGSNTEAFF
TRBV5-1	NA	TRBJ2-1	TRBD2	TGCGCCAGCAGCTTGGGACTAGCGGACCGAAATGAGCAGTTCTTC	CASSLGLADRNEQFF
TRBV30	NA	TRBJ1-6	NA	TGTGCCTGCAAAACCGGGACCGGGGTGTCACCCCTCCACTTT	CACKTGTGVSPLHF
TRBV13	NA	TRBJ1-4	NA	TGTGCCAGCAGCCCTCCAAACCCGGGACCGACTGAAAAACTGTTTTTT	CASSPPNPGPTEKLFF
TRBV9	NA	TRBJ1-2	NA	TGTGCCAGCAGCGTAGGTTATCTGACGGACCCAAACGGATGGGGCTACACCTTC	CASSVGYLTDPNGWGYTF
TRBV5-5	NA	TRBJ1-2	NA	TGTGCCAGCAGCTTTCAGGGGAGATCAGACTATGGCTACACCTTC	CASSFQGRSDYGYTF
TRBV30	few	TRBJ1-5	NA	TGTGCCTGGAGTGTGGGGGTAGGTAATCAGCCCCAGCATTTT	CAWSVGVGNQPQHF
TRBV7-2	NA	TRBJ2-1	TRBD2	TGTGCCAGCAGCTTAGTCGGGACTAGCGGGATAGATGAGCAGTTCTTC	CASSLVGTSGIDEQFF
TRBV6-6	NA	TRBJ1-5	NA	TGTGCCAGCAGTTACTCGTGGGGCACCCAGCCCCAGCATTTT	CASSYSWGTQPQHF
TRBV4-3	NA	TRBJ1-2	NA	TGCGCCAGCAGCCAAGATCCGGGGGTGGCGCGGAACTATGGCTACACCTTC	CASSQDPGVARNYGYTF
TRBV2	NA	TRBJ1-1	NA	TGTGCCAGCAGGGAGGGATCTGAAGCTTTCTTT	CASREGSEAFF
TRBV27	NA	TRBJ1-4	TRBD1	TGTGCCAGCAGTTTACTGGGACAGACCAAACTGTTTTTT	CASSLLGQTKLFF
TRBV2	NA	TRBJ2-5	NA	TGTGCCAGCAACATAATTGAGACCCAGTACTTC	CASNIIETQYF
TRBV30	NA	TRBJ2-1	NA	TGTGCCTGGAGTGTGGGGACGGCCTACAATGAGCAGTTCTTC	CAWSVGTAYNEQFF
TRBV6-1	NA	TRBJ2-5	NA	TGTGCCAGCAGTTCTGAACATACAGGGTTGGGTACCCAGTACTTC	CASSSEHTGLGTQYF
TRBV12-5	NA	TRBJ2-3	TRBD1	TGTGCTAGTGGTTTGGATAATACAGGGGGCGGCGCAGATACGCAGTATTTT	CASGLDNTGGGADTQYF
TRBV25-1	NA	TRBJ1-3	NA	TGTGCCAGCAGACCCCCAGGGAGCACTGGAAACACCATATATTTT	CASRPPGSTGNTIYF
TRBV29-1	NA	TRBJ1-1	NA	TGCAGCGTTGAGCAGGGTACTGTCACTGAAGCTTTCTTT	CSVEQGTVTEAFF
TRBV5-1	NA	TRBJ1-1	TRBD1	TGCGCCAGCAGCTTAACAGGGGGCACTGAAGCTTTCTTT	CASSLTGGTEAFF
TRBV5-1	NA	TRBJ2-5	TRBD2	TGCGCCAGCAGCTTGGCACTAGCGGGGTTCGTCCAAGAGACCCAGTACTTC	CASSLALAGFVQETQYF
TRBV7-9	NA	TRBJ2-5	TRBD1	TGTGCCAGCAGCTACCGGGACAGGGAGCGAGAGACCCAGTACTTC	CASSYRDRERETQYF
TRBV7-9	NA	TRBJ2-1	NA	TGTGCCAGCAGCTTAAAAGCCCCAGGGGCCAATGAGCAGTTCTTC	CASSLKAPGANEQFF
TRBV6-6	NA	TRBJ1-5	NA	TGTGCCAGCAGGCCGACAGGTAGCAATCAGCCCCAGCATTTT	CASRPTGSNQPQHF
TRBV27	NA	TRBJ1-2	TRBD1	TGTGCCAGCAGTTTTAGACAGGGCCATGGCTACACCTTC	CASSFRQGHGYTF
TRBV6-5	NA	TRBJ1-2	NA	TGTGCCAGCAGTTCTCCAAGGGTAGCTAACTATGGCTACACCTTC	CASSSPRVANYGYTF
TRBV6-5	NA	TRBJ2-7	TRBD1	TGTGCCAGCAGGGGAGGGACAGGGTTGGTGCAGTACTTC	CASRGGTGLVQYF
TRBV7-9	NA	TRBJ1-4	NA	TGTGCCAGCAGCTTCCCAGGGGTGTCGGAAAAACTGTTTTTT	CASSFPGVSEKLFF
TRBV6-5	NA	TRBJ1-1	NA	TGTGCCAGCACCTTACGTGGGGGAGGAAACACTGAAGCTTTCTTT	CASTLRGGGNTEAFF
TRBV11-1	NA	TRBJ1-1	NA	TGTGCCAGCAGCTTAGGGTCGGTAGGGGACACTGAAGCTTTCTTT	CASSLGSVGDTEAFF
TRBV30	NA	TRBJ1-5	TRBD1	TGTGCCTGGACTCCACCGGGACAGGGCTATCAGCCCCAGCATTTT	CAWTPPGQGYQPQHF
TRBV6-5	NA	TRBJ1-2	NA	TGTGCCAGCAGTATATCACCGTGGGGTGGCTACACCTTC	CASSISPWGGYTF
TRBV2	NA	TRBJ1-1	NA	TGTGCCAGCAGTTTACAGGGAGGGGACACTGAAGCTTTCTTT	CASSLQGGDTEAFF
TRBV7-9	once	TRBJ1-1	NA	TGTGCCAGCAGTTCTACAGGAGAGGCTCCTGAAGCTTTCTTT	CASSSTGEAPEAFF
TRBV18	NA	TRBJ2-5	TRBD1	TGTGCCAGCTCAGCAGCGGGACAGGGCCCCTTCGGGACCCAGTACTTC	CASSAAGQGPFGTQYF